The 17 T cell receptor beta chains listed next were all sequenced from one sample in a study of early stage breast cancer tumors. The data were produced by immunoSEQ multiplex PCR, yet TCRdb's version contains in-frame clones alone and is incomplete. The table lists approximately 33,000 clones, just under 75% of them singletons, with 4.7% in the top ten. The source material was blood. The receptors originated from a person aged 40 to 50 with breast cancer.

The chain combines TRBV28 with TRBJ1-1; D unresolved. Germline assignment: CDR1 MDHEN and CDR2 SYDVKM. The CDR3 length is 14 residues. V shed 7 bases and J shed 5 bases, with 17 bases lying between them. For the CDR3, the DNA is TGTGCCAGCATCAAGTTCGGGGTAGGTACTGAAGCTTTCTTT. Protein sequence: CASIKFGVGTEAFF. Combining the CDR3 with reference TRBV28 and TRBJ1-1 gives the whole variable domain DVKVTQSSRYLVKRTGEKVFLECVQDMDHENMFWYRQDPGLGLRLIYFSYDVKMKEKGDIPEGYSVSREKKERFSLILESASTNQTSMYLCASIKFGVGTEAFFGQGTRLTVV.

The rearrangement uses TRBV7-2 and TRBJ1-2, with 7 bases matching TRBD1. In germline, CDR1 is SGHTA, CDR2 FQGNSA. This CDR3 comprises 16 residues. The junction had 12 bases not matched to a gene; V was cut back by 6 bases and J by 2 bases. DNA for the CDR3: TGTGCCAGCAGGCCAGGGGGAGTGGGGCCAAACTATGGCTACACCTTC. As protein: CASRPGGVGPNYGYTF.

Written as DNA, the CDR3 is TGTGCCAGCAGCCAAAAGGGACTAGACGAATACGAGCAGTACTTC. Translation: CASSQKGLDEYEQYF. This chain links TRBV11-2 with TRBJ2-7, with 8 bases matching TRBD2. With V trimmed by 5 bases and J by 4 bases, 10 bases remained unmatched. Germline CDR1 is SGHAT and CDR2 is FQNNGV. The CDR3 runs 15 residues.

The V and J genes are TRBV5-3 and TRBJ2-3; 8 nucleotides match TRBD2. TRBV5-3 has ORF status, its function being uncertain. V lost 3 bases, J lost 1 base, and 7 bases stayed unmatched. This CDR3 comprises 16 residues. CDR3 coding DNA: TGTGCCAGAAGCTCAGAGCGGGAGTTGGGCACAGATACGCAGTATTTT. Its translation: CARSSERELGTDTQYF.

This clone was seen more than once but under ten times. J is TRBJ2-7 and V is TRBV11-2; the D gene could be TRBD1 or TRBD2 (5 bases each). CDR1 and CDR2 from the germline V gene are SGHAT and FQNNGV. V gave up 3 bases and J gave up 6 bases, with 21 bases separating them. The CDR3 is 16 amino acids. This chain's CDR3 is CASSFYGLAGKVEQYF. The CDR3 DNA is TGTGCCAGCAGCTTTTATGGTCTAGCAGGGAAGGTCGAGCAGTACTTC. The whole variable domain, remainder taken from reference TRBV11-2 and TRBJ2-7, is EAGVAQSPRYKIIEKRQSVAFWCNPISGHATLYWYQQILGQGPKLLIQFQNNGVVDDSQLPKDRFSAERLKGVDSTLKIQPAKLEDSAVYLCASSFYGLAGKVEQYFGPGTRLTVT.

The J gene is TRBJ2-5, the V gene TRBV5-1; 9 positions match TRBD1. In germline, CDR1 is SGHRS, CDR2 YFSETQ. V dropped 3 bases and J dropped 5; count of bases not matched to a gene: 11. CDR3 length: 16 residues. CDR3 DNA: TGCGCCAGCAGCTGGGAACAGGGGGCGCCCTGGGAGACCCAGTACTTC. Translating it yields CASSWEQGAPWETQYF.

This chain connects TRBV30 to TRBJ2-1; 8 bases map to TRBD2. Germline CDR1 GTSNPN, CDR2 SVGIG (reference sequence). The CDR3 has 14 residues. With V trimmed by 3 bases and J by 8 bases, 9 bases remained unmatched. CDR3 coding DNA: TGTGCCTGGAGAGAAGGAGCGGGAGATTATGAGCAGTTCTTC. Its protein is CAWREGAGDYEQFF. The complete variable domain, with remaining parts taken from reference TRBV30 and TRBJ2-1, reads SQTIHQWPATLVQPVGSPLSLECTVEGTSNPNLYWYRQAAGRGLQLLFYSVGIGQISSEVPQNLSASRPQDRQFILSSKKLLLSDSGFYLCAWREGAGDYEQFFGPGTRLTVL.

The chain couples TRBV2 to TRBJ2-7, with D possibly being TRBD1 (6 bases). CDR3 size: 14 residues. Germline V gene lookup returns CDR1 SNHLY and CDR2 FYNNEI. Trimming took 6 bases from V and 3 from J, leaving 15 bases between them. This CDR3 is CASRALTGDYEQYF. The CDR3 nucleotides are TGTGCCAGCAGAGCCTTGACAGGAGACTACGAGCAGTACTTC.

The chain recombines TRBV9 with TRBJ2-3; D call uncertain. The CDR3 spans 12 residues. Germline CDR1 SGDLS, CDR2 YYNGEE. V was shortened by 4 bases and J by 2 bases, with 5 bases between the two germline ends. The DNA of the CDR3 is TGTGCCAGCAGCCTGAACACAGATACGCAGTATTTT. This sequence encodes CASSLNTDTQYF.

This clone was detected a few times. The gene calls are TRBV19 and TRBJ1-2; the match to TRBD1 covers 7 bases. The germline gives CDR1 LNHDA, CDR2 SQIVND (reference sequence). This CDR3 has 13 residues. Unmatched junction bases numbered 2, after V lost 7 bases and J lost 0 bases. In nucleotides, the CDR3 is TGTGCCAGTAAGGGGACAGCTAACTATGGCTACACCTTC. Translated: CASKGTANYGYTF.

The chain employs TRBV6-6 and TRBJ2-5, with 11 nucleotides matching TRBD2. Germline lookup yields CDR1 MNHNY and CDR2 SVGAGI (reference sequence). The J segment lost 4 bases and the V segment lost 7 bases, leaving 8 bases of the junction unmatched. There are 15 residues in the CDR3. In nucleotides, the CDR3 is TGTGCCAGCACCCCGAGGCTAGCGGGAGGAGAGACCCAGTACTTC. It yields the protein CASTPRLAGGETQYF.

This chain links TRBV10-2 with TRBJ2-4; a possible D gene is TRBD1 (5 bases). Trimming took off 7 bases at V and 0 bases at J, with 16 bases between the two ends. The germline V gene encodes CDR1 WSHSY and CDR2 SAAADI. The CDR3 is made up of 16 amino acids. Here the CDR3 reads CASTQGDYLAKNIQYF. The CDR3 DNA reads TGCGCCAGCACCCAAGGGGATTACCTAGCCAAAAACATTCAGTACTTC.

The chain is built from TRBV14 and TRBJ1-1, with TRBD1 as a possible D gene (5 bases). Germline V lookup: CDR1 SGHDN, CDR2 FVKESK. The CDR3 contains 13 residues. Trimming cost V 2 bases and J 4 bases, with 8 bases left between them. The CDR3 loop reads CASSQFGGTEAFF. In DNA form, the CDR3 reads TGTGCCAGCAGCCAATTTGGGGGCACTGAAGCTTTCTTT.

The J gene is TRBJ1-5, the V gene TRBV19; 8 bases agree with TRBD1. CDR3 length equals 15 residues. With 1 base clipped from V and 3 bases from J, the junction kept 2 bases outside the gene matches. Germline-derived CDR1 and CDR2 are LNHDA and SQIVND (reference sequence). CDR3 sequence reads: CASSIAQGVNQPQHF. The CDR3 bases are TGTGCCAGTAGTATAGCACAGGGGGTCAATCAGCCCCAGCATTTT.

V usage is TRBV19 and J usage is TRBJ2-1; D is perhaps TRBD2 (6 bases). With 3 bases removed from V and 8 bases from J, the gap between germline ends came to 14 bases. Germline V gene sequence: CDR1 LNHDA, CDR2 SQIVND (reference sequence). This CDR3 is 14 amino acids long. This chain's CDR3 is CASSIGGLIYEQFF. The CDR3 DNA reads as TGTGCCAGTAGTATTGGAGGGCTCATTTATGAGCAGTTCTTC.

The chain recombines TRBV11-3 with TRBJ2-5; D uncertain. V gave up 1 base and J gave up 3 bases, with 3 bases separating them. CDR1 is SGHNT and CDR2 is YENEEA in the germline V gene. The CDR3 extends over 12 amino acids. The CDR3 here is CASSLGEETQYF. The CDR3 nucleotides are TGTGCCAGCAGCTTAGGAGAAGAGACCCAGTACTTC. The variable domain in full, completed from reference TRBV11-3 and TRBJ2-5, reads EAGVVQSPRYKIIEKKQPVAFWCNPISGHNTLYWYLQNLGQGPELLIRYENEEAVDDSQLPKDRFSAERLKGVDSTLKIQPAELGDSAVYLCASSLGEETQYFGPGTRLLVL.

The chain is built from TRBV27 and TRBJ2-1, with unresolved D. In germline, CDR1 is MNHEY, CDR2 SMNVEV (reference sequence). V lost 8 bases and J 1 base, leaving 9 bases between the germline ends. The CDR3 sequence is 13 residues long. CDR3: CASAVTSYNEQFF. As DNA, the CDR3 is TGTGCCAGCGCTGTGACTTCCTACAATGAGCAGTTCTTC.